The source of this T cell receptor (beta chain) is a study of blood T cell repertoires in COVID-19. Overall study context: Italy, Spain and the United States were the sources of the convalescent and acute COVID-19 samples. PBMCs, B-cell-depleted T cells, or T cells provided the cDNA or gDNA that made up the material.

In the original processing: Using reference gene primer amplification, nucleated cell counts were estimated. Repertoires were generated with immunoSEQ multiplex PCR, while TCRdb's copy carries only in-frame clones and drops some. That table gives V, J and clone size, and the DNA gave D and trimming. The top ten hold roughly 2.1% of the sample, which has about 160,000 clones, approximately 93% seen once. Germline CDR1 reads MNHEY; CDR2 reads SMNVEV (reference sequence). V lost 6 bases to trimming and J lost 10 bases; unmatched junction nucleotides: 4. The CDR3 is made up of 11 amino acids. This chain joins TRBV27 and TRBJ1-1, with 8 bases aligning to TRBD1. The sequencing sample was made of peripheral blood. The receptor comes from a woman aged 60-70 years with COVID-19, enrolled during active disease. The CDR3 DNA reads as TGTGCCAGCAGGCAGGGGGCAGGAGCTTTCTTT. Its translation: CASRQGAGAFF.